The T cell receptor (beta chain) described here comes from a study of cytomegalovirus exposure and HLA in healthy donors. Study results and limitations: It was only CMV serostatus that was available as immune exposure information. In a later analysis, a genetic analysis reported fewer productive-TCR N-insertions in an Asian-associated ancestry cluster than the cohort average. According to a later analysis, most TCR beta chains associated with CMV appeared HLA-restricted.

A word on this clone: Its antigen is still unknown.

The ends were cut back, 6 bases at V and 2 bases at J, with 19 bases in the middle. There are 16 residues in the CDR3. In germline, CDR1 is SEHNR, CDR2 FQNEAQ (reference sequence). PCR amplification relied on 60 Vbeta primers (plus 13 Jbeta primers). Produced via immunoSEQ multiplex PCR; TCRdb's table is partial and in-frame only. The top ten hold less than 6% of the sample, which has approximately 110,000 clones, 60% to 80% seen once. Input material: PBMCs. The sequence was collected from a woman aged 25 to 45 in good health and CMV-seropositive. V usage is TRBV7-9 and J usage is TRBJ1-2, with D unresolved. The CDR3 protein is CASRIIRHGGNYGYTF. Written as DNA, the CDR3 is TGTGCCAGCAGAATCATACGACATGGTGGGAACTATGGCTACACCTTC.